Below, one T cell receptor beta chain is given with its context. The sample belongs to a study of blood T cell repertoires in COVID-19. Assay: immunoSEQ multiplex PCR; the TCRdb copy retains only in-frame clones and omits some. Of around 100,000 clones listed, 70% to 90% were seen once; the top ten hold approximately 1.5%. This clonotype was sampled from a middle-aged man with acute or convalescent COVID-19. Sequences were obtained from peripheral blood.

The CDR3, as DNA: TGTGCCAGTAGTCCGGGGTTCGAGGATAACGAGCAGTACTTC. It encodes CASSPGFEDNEQYF. J is TRBJ2-7 and V is TRBV19; perhaps TRBD2 as D (5 bases). The V gene's germline CDR1 is LNHDA and CDR2 SQIVND (reference sequence). V lost 5 bases, J lost 5 bases, and 16 bases lay in between. The CDR3 contains 14 residues.